This T cell receptor (beta chain) was captured in a study of T cell repertoires in cytomegalovirus infection. On the study more broadly: In public TCR beta signatures, there were indications of both CMV infection and matching HLA type. General study results and limits: Cumulative public TCR beta family frequency identified carriers of CMV plus the relevant HLA. Dominating the ex vivo response were TCR beta clonotypes that were CMV-specific and HLA-C-restricted.

For this clonotype: Its target is unknown. This sequence may be a read error, since a much larger clone differs from it by one base.

The V gene lost 7 bases and the J gene lost 3 bases, with 16 bases spanning the gap. In germline, CDR1 is MDHEN, CDR2 SYDVKM. CDR3 size: 15 residues. TCRdb called the reads again in MiXCR, with one record for every CDR3 protein. Of a few hundred thousand distinct CDR3 sequences detected, 9% to 9.5% appear once; the ten largest clones hold 4.3%. The rearrangement joins TRBV28 to TRBJ1-3; D gene unclear. The sample taken for sequencing was PBMCs. The clonotype originates from a human donor in good health (CMV status not recorded). Some clones in this sample may be carry-over from other donors' samples. The CDR3 DNA reads TGTGCCAGCAACCTGTCGGGCGCAGGTGGAAACACCATATATTTT. Translating gives CASNLSGAGGNTIYF.